What follows are 8 T cell receptor beta chains derived from one specimen sequenced in a study of identical twins. TCRdb called the 5' RACE reads again in MiXCR, with one record for every CDR3 protein. The sample contains hundreds of thousands of distinct CDR3 sequences, 6% to 9% of which appear only once. The same sample was also used in a study of yellow fever vaccine responses in identical twins.

The source material was memory (CD45RO+) T cells sorted from blood. All receptors come from a woman between 18 and 29 years old in good health.

This clonotype was seen a few times. The V and J genes are TRBV5-8 and TRBJ1-6; unclear D gene. CDR1 is SGHTS and CDR2 is YDEGEE in the germline V gene. The CDR3 is 14 residues long. V was shortened by 2 bases and J by 5 bases, with 8 bases between the two germline ends. The CDR3 sequence: CASSFWEHNSPLHF. As DNA, the CDR3 is TGTGCCAGCAGCTTTTGGGAGCATAATTCACCCCTCCACTTT.

The CDR3 sequence: CASSLEPKETQYF. In nucleotides, the CDR3 is TGTGCCAGCAGCTTAGAACCGAAAGAGACCCAGTACTTC. The rearrangement uses TRBV7-2 and TRBJ2-5, with unresolved D. Trimming shortened V by 1 base and J by 3 bases, and 6 bases separated the two germline ends. The CDR3 covers 13 residues. In germline, CDR1 is SGHTA, CDR2 FQGNSA.

This clonotype was seen a few times. The V gene is TRBV4-3, the J gene TRBJ2-3, with 9 nucleotides matching TRBD2. The CDR3 covers 15 residues. Germline assignment: CDR1 LGHNA and CDR2 YSLEER. V shed 4 bases, J shed 2 bases, and the junction held 4 bases outside the gene matches. The CDR3 loop reads CASSRGLAYTDTQYF. The CDR3, as DNA: TGCGCCAGCAGCCGAGGACTAGCGTACACAGATACGCAGTATTTT.

This clonotype occurred many times. The V gene is TRBV5-1, the J gene TRBJ2-1, with D possibly being TRBD1 (6 bases). The CDR3 runs to 13 residues. Germline V gene data show CDR1 as SGHRS and CDR2 as YFSETQ. V shed 0 bases and J shed 10 bases, with 11 bases lying between them. The CDR3, as DNA: TGCGCCAGCAGCTTGGTGGACAGTGGAGAGCAGTTCTTC. It is translated as CASSLVDSGEQFF.

This clonotype was seen many times. The chain is built from TRBV6-4 and TRBJ2-1; either TRBD1 or TRBD2 may fit D (6 bases each). The CDR3 has 15 amino acids. V was pared by 4 bases and J by 1 base, with 11 bases between. Germline-derived CDR1 and CDR2 are MRHNA and SNTAGT. In DNA form, the CDR3 reads TGTGCCAGCAGTGCCGGAGGGGGGTCCTACAATGAGCAGTTCTTC. This translates into CASSAGGGSYNEQFF.

This clonotype was counted many times. This chain connects TRBV5-8 to TRBJ2-7, with D uncertain. V gave up 0 bases and J gave up 2 bases, with 12 bases separating them. CDR1 SGHTS and CDR2 YDEGEE come from the germline V gene. This CDR3 is 15 amino acids long. This chain's CDR3 is CASSLEDFAPYEQYF. As DNA, the CDR3 is TGTGCCAGCAGCTTGGAGGATTTTGCGCCCTACGAGCAGTACTTC.

The chain recombines TRBV12-3 or TRBV12-4 with TRBJ2-1, with a weak D call TRBD2 (7 bases). Trimming removed 3 bases at V and 5 bases at J, with 23 bases between. The CDR3 is 18 amino acids. DNA of the CDR3: TGTGCCAGCAGTTTTACCCTCGCCCTAGGGGGGGCCAACAATGAGCAGTTCTTC. Its protein product is CASSFTLALGGANNEQFF.

This clonotype was counted at least ten times. This chain joins TRBV7-9 and TRBJ1-6; D might be TRBD1 (6 bases). Trimming cost V 0 bases and J 9 bases, with 9 bases left between them. CDR1 and CDR2 (germline): SEHNR, FQNEAQ (reference sequence). The CDR3 is 14 amino acids. The CDR3 is CASSLALDSSPLHF. CDR3 sequence (DNA): TGTGCCAGCAGCTTAGCGCTGGACAGTTCACCCCTCCACTTT.